Listed below are T cell receptor beta chains from one sample, sequenced in a study of response to subunit inactivated influenza vaccine. MiXCR, applied by TCRdb to the RT-PCR reads, yields one record per CDR3 protein. Of under 800,000 distinct CDR3 sequences in the sample, about 15% were seen once. The input for sequencing was PBMCs from blood, taken around 15 days before vaccination. Source of these receptors: a man aged 50-60 years who received an inactivated influenza vaccine. CDR3s leave out the opening cysteine and the closing phenylalanine or tryptophan. The D gene is left open where the match is weak. Clone size is shown for a subset of rows, as once, few, many or a class of expanded clone.

v_call: TRBV3-1
d_call: TRBD1
j_call: TRBJ1-2
clone_size: -
cdr3_aa: ASSPSGQGAYGYT

v_call: TRBV7-9
d_call: TRBD2
j_call: TRBJ2-1
clone_size: many
cdr3_aa: ASSLTSGINEQF

v_call: TRBV5-1
d_call: TRBD1
j_call: TRBJ2-7
clone_size: -
cdr3_aa: ASSLGDRDFHEQY

v_call: TRBV4-3
d_call: -
j_call: TRBJ2-5
clone_size: few
cdr3_aa: ASSQDLAPIGETQY

v_call: TRBV12-3/TRBV12-4
d_call: TRBD1
j_call: TRBJ2-7
clone_size: -
cdr3_aa: ASRLGQGNEQY

v_call: TRBV10-3
d_call: TRBD2
j_call: TRBJ2-7
clone_size: many
cdr3_aa: AIRAKPGTSGYEQY

v_call: TRBV29-1
d_call: -
j_call: TRBJ2-3
clone_size: -
cdr3_aa: SVGFQNTQY

v_call: TRBV28
d_call: -
j_call: TRBJ1-2
clone_size: -
cdr3_aa: ASSTGTFYGYT

v_call: TRBV28
d_call: -
j_call: TRBJ2-1
clone_size: many
cdr3_aa: ASSFRLKTYNEQF

v_call: TRBV3-1
d_call: -
j_call: TRBJ2-1
clone_size: once
cdr3_aa: ASSLRAPNEQF

v_call: TRBV9
d_call: TRBD2
j_call: TRBJ2-1
clone_size: -
cdr3_aa: TSSVGSGASYNEQF

v_call: TRBV30
d_call: TRBD2
j_call: TRBJ2-3
clone_size: once
cdr3_aa: AWSIWLAGGFSTDTQY

v_call: TRBV12-3/TRBV12-4
d_call: TRBD1
j_call: TRBJ1-4
clone_size: -
cdr3_aa: ASSSPGQDSTNEKLF

v_call: TRBV7-2
d_call: -
j_call: TRBJ2-5
clone_size: few
cdr3_aa: ASSLVVTISETQY

v_call: TRBV15
d_call: -
j_call: TRBJ2-5
clone_size: -
cdr3_aa: ATSRVGGSETQY

v_call: TRBV7-2
d_call: TRBD2
j_call: TRBJ2-7
clone_size: few
cdr3_aa: ASSLSGGALSEQY

v_call: TRBV5-1
d_call: TRBD1
j_call: TRBJ1-2
clone_size: few
cdr3_aa: ASSLDDRGYGYT

v_call: TRBV10-2
d_call: TRBD1
j_call: TRBJ2-3
clone_size: -
cdr3_aa: ASSEGQGRSTDTQY

v_call: TRBV12-3/TRBV12-4
d_call: -
j_call: TRBJ2-4
clone_size: -
cdr3_aa: ASSLYGGHGNIQY

v_call: TRBV12-3/TRBV12-4
d_call: -
j_call: TRBJ2-7
clone_size: -
cdr3_aa: ASSLRLANSYEQY

v_call: TRBV20-1
d_call: -
j_call: TRBJ2-1
clone_size: few
cdr3_aa: SASNNNEQF